This TCR beta chain is drawn from a study of human T cells and chemical hapten exposure. TCRdb analysed the RACE reads with MiXCR anew, one entry per CDR3 protein. The repertoire consists of fewer than 300,000 distinct CDR3 sequences, with 8.6% occurring once and the leading ten covering over 2%. Time point noted: pre-sensitization, week 0. Treatment specified: therapeutic diphenylcyclopropenone sensitization with weekly scalp DPC. Someone pulled total RNA out of unfractionated whole blood. The germline gives CDR1 MDHEN, CDR2 SYDVKM. V was clipped by 6 bases and J by 6 bases; unmatched bases: 10. The length of the CDR3 is 14 residues. This clonotype appeared a few times.

The chain carries TRBV28 and TRBJ1-1; TRBD1 agrees at 7 bases. This TCR was sampled from a woman aged 40-49 years with alopecia areata. Some clones in this sample may be carry-over from other donors' samples. The sample here was whole blood, taken in connection with sensitization to the hapten diphenylcyclopropenone (DPC). The chain's CDR3 is CASRQLTGVPEAFF. The CDR3 region has the DNA TGTGCCAGCAGGCAATTAACAGGGGTTCCTGAAGCTTTCTTT.